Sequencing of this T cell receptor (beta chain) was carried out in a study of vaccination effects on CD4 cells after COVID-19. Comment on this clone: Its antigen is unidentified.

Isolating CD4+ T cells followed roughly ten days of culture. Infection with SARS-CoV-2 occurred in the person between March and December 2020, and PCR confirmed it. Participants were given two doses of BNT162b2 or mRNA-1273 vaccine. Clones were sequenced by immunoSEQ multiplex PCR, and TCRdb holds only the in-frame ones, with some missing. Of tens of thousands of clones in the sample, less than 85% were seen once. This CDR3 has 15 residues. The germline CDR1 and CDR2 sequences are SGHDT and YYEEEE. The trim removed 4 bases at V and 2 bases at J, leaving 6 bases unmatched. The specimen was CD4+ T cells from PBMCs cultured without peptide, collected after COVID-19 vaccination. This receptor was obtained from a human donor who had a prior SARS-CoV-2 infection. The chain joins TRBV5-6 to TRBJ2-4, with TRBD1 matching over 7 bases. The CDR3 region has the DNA TGTGCCAGCAGCGAAAACAGGGGTCCCAAAAACATTCAGTACTTC. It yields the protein CASSENRGPKNIQYF.